Each of the 23 T cell receptor beta chains below was sequenced from the same sample in a study of blood T cells in healthy people across ages. Primers used in a second PCR of roughly 7 to 12 cycles were a sample-barcoded 5' primer and a J-beta primer mix. TCRdb reprocessed the 5' RACE reads with MiXCR, giving one entry per CDR3 protein. The data hold approximately 940,000 distinct CDR3 sequences, with about 44% observed a single time. Input material: blood. The receptors were gathered from a man younger than 45 in good health.

The V and J genes are TRBV4-2 and TRBJ2-2, with 10 bases lining up with TRBD2. The V gene's germline CDR1 is LGHNA and CDR2 YNFKEQ. Unmatched junction bases numbered 4, after V lost 4 bases and J lost 2 bases. The CDR3 has 16 residues. The CDR3 spells CASSPLAGANTGELFF. CDR3 bases: TGTGCCAGCAGCCCGCTAGCGGGGGCCAACACCGGGGAGCTGTTTTTT.

The J gene is TRBJ1-5, the V gene TRBV30, with D uncertain. Looked up from germline, CDR1 is GTSNPN and CDR2 is SVGIG (reference sequence). V was clipped by 2 bases and J by 1 base, with 9 bases between them. The CDR3 has 14 amino acids. The CDR3 sequence: CAWSRDSSNQPQHF. CDR3 DNA sequence: TGTGCCTGGAGTCGAGATTCCAGCAATCAGCCCCAGCATTTT.

V gene TRBV30 combines with J gene TRBJ2-3; 12 nucleotides agree with TRBD2. The CDR3 sequence is 15 residues long. V shed 2 bases, J shed 3 bases, and the junction held 3 bases outside the gene matches. From germline, CDR1 is GTSNPN and CDR2 SVGIG (reference sequence). The CDR3 is CAWSLAGGWTDTQYF. In DNA form, the CDR3 reads TGTGCCTGGAGTCTAGCGGGGGGGTGGACAGATACGCAGTATTTT.

The rearrangement uses TRBV7-9 and TRBJ1-4, with D unclear. CDR1 SEHNR and CDR2 FQNEAQ come from the germline V gene (reference sequence). CDR3 length: 14 amino acids. The V end was cut by 1 base, the J end by 3 bases, with 6 bases between. The DNA for the CDR3 is TGTGCCAGCAGCTTAGAGGGTCCTAATGAAAAACTGTTTTTT. It codes for CASSLEGPNEKLFF.

This chain joins TRBV7-8 and TRBJ2-7, with 11 positions matching TRBD1. After removal of 3 bases from V and 0 bases from J, the junction contained 7 bases not matched to a gene. Germline V gene lookup returns CDR1 SGHVS and CDR2 FQNEAQ. The CDR3 is 17 residues long. The CDR3 loop is CASSFGTGGSSSYEQYF. The DNA of the CDR3 is TGTGCCAGCAGCTTCGGGACAGGGGGTTCCAGCTCCTACGAGCAGTACTTC.

The rearrangement uses TRBV30 and TRBJ2-7; D ambiguous. The CDR3 is 15 residues long. V was pared by 0 bases and J by 0 bases, with 12 bases between. Germline CDR1 reads GTSNPN; CDR2 reads SVGIG (reference sequence). The DNA of the CDR3 is TGTGCCTGGAGTGTACCCAGGCGGCTCTCCTACGAGCAGTACTTC. Protein sequence: CAWSVPRRLSYEQYF. The full variable domain, rest sourced from reference TRBV30 and TRBJ2-7, is SQTIHQWPATLVQPVGSPLSLECTVEGTSNPNLYWYRQAAGRGLQLLFYSVGIGQISSEVPQNLSASRPQDRQFILSSKKLLLSDSGFYLCAWSVPRRLSYEQYFGPGTRLTVT.

This clonotype has a handful of counts. The chain carries TRBV7-9 and TRBJ1-2; D not certain. Trimming left V 1 base short and J 0 bases short, with 6 bases between. This CDR3 is 14 amino acids long. From germline, CDR1 is SEHNR and CDR2 FQNEAQ (reference sequence). The CDR3 DNA sequence: TGTGCCAGCAGCTTAGTCCTTACTAACTATGGCTACACCTTC. It codes for CASSLVLTNYGYTF.

This chain links TRBV4-3 with TRBJ1-4; D not resolved. Trimming took off 0 bases at V and 8 bases at J, with 10 bases between the two ends. The V gene's germline CDR1 is LGHNA and CDR2 YSLEER. The CDR3 is made up of 14 amino acids. CDR3 in amino acids: CASSQDGMGEKLFF. The CDR3 bases are TGCGCCAGCAGCCAAGATGGGATGGGGGAAAAACTGTTTTTT.

This sequence joins TRBV18 and TRBJ2-5, with 7 bases fitting TRBD1. Looked up from germline, CDR1 is KGHSH and CDR2 is LQKENI. The CDR3 is made up of 15 amino acids. Trimming cost V 6 bases and J 5 bases; bases outside gene matches: 12. In nucleotides, the CDR3 is TGTGCCAGCTCGTCGGGACAGAACGTGCGGGAGACCCAGTACTTC. Translation: CASSSGQNVRETQYF. The full variable domain, its missing parts supplied by reference TRBV18 and TRBJ2-5, is NAGVMQNPRHLVRRRGQEARLRCSPMKGHSHVYWYRQLPEEGLKFMVYLQKENIIDESGMPKERFSAEFPKEGPSILRIQQVVRGDSAAYFCASSSGQNVRETQYFGPGTRLLVL.

This clonotype has only a few counts. The genes are TRBV6-1 and TRBJ2-1, with 7 bases that match TRBD1. The CDR3 runs to 13 residues. Germline V gene sequence: CDR1 MNHNS, CDR2 SASEGT. J gave up 8 bases and V 2 bases, and 3 bases lay outside the gene matches. The CDR3 bases are TGTGCCAGCAGTGAAAGGGGGCCGGATGAGCAGTTCTTC. Amino acids: CASSERGPDEQFF.

V usage is TRBV12-3 or TRBV12-4 and J usage is TRBJ1-2; D might be TRBD1 (6 bases). V was pared by 8 bases and J by 4 bases, with 17 bases between. The CDR3 sequence is 14 residues long. The CDR3 nucleotides read TGTGCCAGCGCTGTCGGACAGCAAGTCTATGGCTACACCTTC. Encoded protein: CASAVGQQVYGYTF.

The CDR3 DNA reads TGTGCCAGCAGTCTCAATGGGGGTATCACTGAAGCTTTCTTT. It encodes CASSLNGGITEAFF. V usage is TRBV12-3 or TRBV12-4 and J usage is TRBJ1-1; D is perhaps TRBD1 (5 bases). The CDR3 has 14 residues. V gave up 5 bases and J gave up 4 bases, with 14 bases separating them.

This clonotype has a count of ten or more. The rearrangement joins TRBV6-7 to TRBJ1-6; tentative D call: TRBD1 (6 bases). TRBV6-7 is labeled an ORF, and its function is uncertain. This CDR3 is 17 amino acids long. V was clipped by 2 bases and J by 4 bases, with 15 bases between them. CDR3 nucleotides: TGTGCCAGCAGTTACGAGGAAGCAGGGGAGTATAATTCACCCCTCCACTTT. This translates into CASSYEEAGEYNSPLHF.

The chain uses TRBV20-1 and TRBJ2-6; D could derive from TRBD1 or TRBD2 (5 bases each). This CDR3 has 16 amino acids. Per germline, CDR1 DFQATT and CDR2 SNEGSKA (reference sequence). V dropped 3 bases and J dropped 0 bases, with 12 bases sitting between them. This chain's CDR3 is CSASGGANSGANVLTF. The CDR3 DNA reads TGCAGTGCTAGTGGGGGTGCCAACTCTGGGGCCAACGTCCTGACTTTC.

This rearrangement joins TRBV6-5 to TRBJ2-5, with 10 bases lining up with TRBD1. V lost 6 bases, J lost 13 bases, and 14 bases stayed unmatched. CDR1 is MNHEY, CDR2 SVGAGI, per germline. The CDR3 covers 14 residues. The CDR3 DNA reads as TGTGCCAGCAGCCTAGACAGGGGGCGGTACGAGCGGTACTTC. It encodes CASSLDRGRYERYF.

CDR3 sequence reads: CASTTRTGYYEQYF. The CDR3 DNA reads TGTGCCAGCACGACCAGGACAGGTTACTACGAGCAGTACTTC. The V call is TRBV2, the J call TRBJ2-7; 7 bases agree with TRBD1. Germline-derived CDR1 and CDR2 are SNHLY and FYNNEI. This CDR3 contains 14 residues. Trimming took 7 bases from V and 3 from J; bases not matched to a gene: 9.

Of note for this clonotype: A much larger clonotype is one base distant, so this may be a read error. This chain connects TRBV9 to TRBJ2-5, with D perhaps matching TRBD1 (5 bases). Germline assignment: CDR1 SGDLS and CDR2 YYNGEE. The CDR3 is 15 amino acids. The chain's CDR3 is CASSVVQGGQGTQYF. DNA for the CDR3: TGTGCCAGCAGCGTTGTCCAGGGTGGGCAAGGGACCCAGTACTTC.

The chain links TRBV28 to TRBJ1-1; tentative D call: TRBD1 (6 bases). The CDR3 spans 14 residues. Germline V gives CDR1 MDHEN, CDR2 SYDVKM. The V and J ends lost 7 bases and 3 bases respectively, with 15 bases between them. CDR3 loop: CASTTTGLYTEAFF. CDR3 DNA: TGTGCCAGCACCACGACAGGACTCTACACTGAAGCTTTCTTT.

This clonotype was counted a few times. The J gene is TRBJ2-5, the V gene TRBV29-1; the match to TRBD2 covers 14 bases. J was trimmed by 0 bases and V by 7 bases; bases with no gene match: 4. This CDR3 comprises 15 residues. From germline, CDR1 is SQVTM and CDR2 ANQGSEA. Here the CDR3 DNA reads TGCAGCGCCGAGGGACTAGCGGGGGACCAAGAGACCCAGTACTTC. It specifies CSAEGLAGDQETQYF.

The rearrangement uses TRBV12-3 or TRBV12-4 and TRBJ2-3; 10 bases fit TRBD1. The ends lost 8 bases at V and 3 bases at J; junction bases unmatched: 11. This CDR3 contains 16 residues. CDR3 nucleotide sequence: TGTGCCAGCGGGACTACCGGGACAGGGGCTACAGATACGCAGTATTTT. It yields the protein CASGTTGTGATDTQYF.

This clonotype appeared a few times. The rearrangement joins TRBV29-1 to TRBJ2-3; 11 bases are a match to TRBD2. The V and J ends lost 0 bases and 6 bases, in that order; junction bases with no gene match: 2. The CDR3 extends over 14 amino acids. Germline lookup yields CDR1 SQVTM and CDR2 ANQGSEA. CDR3 in amino acids: CSVEERLAGDTQYF. The DNA for the CDR3 is TGCAGCGTTGAAGAGCGACTAGCGGGGGATACGCAGTATTTT.

The J gene is TRBJ1-2, the V gene TRBV6-5, with TRBD1 as a possible D gene (5 bases). Germline loops: CDR1 MNHEY, CDR2 SVGAGI. V shed 7 bases and J shed 4 bases, with 16 bases lying between them. This CDR3 contains 14 residues. CDR3: CASTTVGVGYGYTF. CDR3 nucleotide sequence: TGTGCCAGCACCACGGTGGGGGTCGGCTATGGCTACACCTTC.

This chain joins TRBV20-1 and TRBJ2-1, with 12 bases that match TRBD2. CDR1 is DFQATT, CDR2 SNEGSKA, per germline (reference sequence). V shed 8 bases, J shed 9 bases, and the junction held 8 bases outside the gene matches. The CDR3 covers 13 residues. The CDR3 here is CSTKLAGGAEQFF. The CDR3 nucleotides are TGCAGTACTAAACTAGCGGGGGGTGCTGAGCAGTTCTTC.